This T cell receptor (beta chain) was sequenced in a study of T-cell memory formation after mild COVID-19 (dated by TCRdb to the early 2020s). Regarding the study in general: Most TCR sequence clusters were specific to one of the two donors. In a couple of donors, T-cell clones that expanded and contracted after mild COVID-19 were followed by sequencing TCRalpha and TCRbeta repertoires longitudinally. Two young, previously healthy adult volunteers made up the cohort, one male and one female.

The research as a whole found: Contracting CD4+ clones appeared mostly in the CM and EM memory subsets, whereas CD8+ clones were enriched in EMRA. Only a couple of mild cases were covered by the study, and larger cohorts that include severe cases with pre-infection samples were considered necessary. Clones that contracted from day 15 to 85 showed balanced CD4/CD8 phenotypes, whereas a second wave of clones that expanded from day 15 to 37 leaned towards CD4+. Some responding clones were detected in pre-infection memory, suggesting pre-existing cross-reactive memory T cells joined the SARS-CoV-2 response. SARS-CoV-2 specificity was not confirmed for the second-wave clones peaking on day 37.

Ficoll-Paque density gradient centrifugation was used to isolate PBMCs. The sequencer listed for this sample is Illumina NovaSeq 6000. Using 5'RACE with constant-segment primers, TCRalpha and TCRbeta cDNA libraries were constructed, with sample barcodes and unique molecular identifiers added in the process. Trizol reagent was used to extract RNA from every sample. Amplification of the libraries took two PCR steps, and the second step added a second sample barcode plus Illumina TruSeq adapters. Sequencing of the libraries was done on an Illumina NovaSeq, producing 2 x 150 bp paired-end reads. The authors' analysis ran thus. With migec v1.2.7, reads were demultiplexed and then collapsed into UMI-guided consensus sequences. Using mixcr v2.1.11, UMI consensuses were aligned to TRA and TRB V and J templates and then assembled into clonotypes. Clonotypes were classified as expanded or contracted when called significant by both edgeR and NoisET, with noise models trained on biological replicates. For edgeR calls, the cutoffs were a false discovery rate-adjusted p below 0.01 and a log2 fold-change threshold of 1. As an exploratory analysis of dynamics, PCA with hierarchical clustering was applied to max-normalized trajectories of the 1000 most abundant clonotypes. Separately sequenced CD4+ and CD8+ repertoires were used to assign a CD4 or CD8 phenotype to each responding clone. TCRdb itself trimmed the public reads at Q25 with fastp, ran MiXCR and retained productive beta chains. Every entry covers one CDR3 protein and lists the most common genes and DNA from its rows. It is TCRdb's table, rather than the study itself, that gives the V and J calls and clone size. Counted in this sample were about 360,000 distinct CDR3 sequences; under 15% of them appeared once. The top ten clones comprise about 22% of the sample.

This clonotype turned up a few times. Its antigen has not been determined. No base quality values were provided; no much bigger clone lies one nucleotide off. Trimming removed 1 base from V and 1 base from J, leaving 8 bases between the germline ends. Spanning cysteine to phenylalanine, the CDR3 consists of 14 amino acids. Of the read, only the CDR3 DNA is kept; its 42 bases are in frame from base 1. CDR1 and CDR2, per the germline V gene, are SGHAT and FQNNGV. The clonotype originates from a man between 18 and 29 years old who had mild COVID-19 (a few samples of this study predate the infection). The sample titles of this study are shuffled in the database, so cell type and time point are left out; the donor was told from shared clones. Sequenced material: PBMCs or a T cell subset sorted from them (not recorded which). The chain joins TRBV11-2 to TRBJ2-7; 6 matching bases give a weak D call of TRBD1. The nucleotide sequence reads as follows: TGTGCCAGCAGCTTAGCCAGGGGATCCTACGAGCAGTACTTC. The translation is CASSLARGSYEQYF. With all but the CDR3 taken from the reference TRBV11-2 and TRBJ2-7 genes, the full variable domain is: EAGVAQSPRYKIIEKRQSVAFWCNPISGHATLYWYQQILGQGPKLLIQFQNNGVVDDSQLPKDRFSAERLKGVDSTLKIQPAKLEDSAVYLCASSLARGSYEQYFGPGTRLTVT.